The next 14 T cell receptor beta chains were all read from a single sample in a study of molecular identifiers for immune sequencing clone quantification. TCRdb re-called the PCR reads with MiXCR, one entry per CDR3 protein. The table has roughly 55,000 distinct CDR3 sequences, approximately 34% seen once. The sequencing input was naive CD8+ T cells from blood, with Jurkat cell RNA spiked in. Subset meaning: FACS-sorted CD8+CD4-CCR7+CD45RA+ naive T cells. These TCRs come from a human donor in good health. Some libraries in this study had Jurkat cell RNA spiked in.

This clonotype was counted a few times. The chain joins TRBV20-1 to TRBJ2-3; 11 bases agree with TRBD2. The CDR3 contains 12 residues. Germline values: CDR1 DFQATT, CDR2 SNEGSKA (reference sequence). J lost 11 bases, V lost 3 bases, and 4 bases had no gene match. The CDR3 DNA is TGCAGTGCTAGGGCCGGGACTAGCGGGCAGTATTTT. Its protein is CSARAGTSGQYF.

V usage is TRBV7-6 and J usage is TRBJ2-6, with TRBD1 as a possible D gene (6 bases). Trimming removed 2 bases at V and 2 bases at J, with 16 bases between. This CDR3 has 18 amino acids. Germline CDR1 SGHVS, CDR2 FNYEAQ. This CDR3 reads CASSLYAGALTGANVLTF. The DNA for the CDR3 is TGTGCCAGCAGCTTATATGCAGGGGCGCTAACTGGGGCCAACGTCCTGACTTTC.

This clonotype appeared many times. The chain recombines TRBV12-5 with TRBJ2-3; 8 bases align to TRBD2. This CDR3 is built from 15 residues. Trimming cost V 4 bases and J 4 bases; bases outside gene matches: 7. Germline V lookup: CDR1 LGHNT, CDR2 FRNRAP. CDR3 protein: CASGSGTSRADTQYF. CDR3 coding DNA: TGTGCTAGTGGTTCCGGGACTAGTCGCGCAGATACGCAGTATTTT.

This clonotype was picked up one time. One base away lies a much larger clone, so this may be a sequencing read error. The chain links TRBV20-1 to TRBJ1-1; tentative D call: TRBD1 (5 bases). This CDR3 has 12 residues. In germline, CDR1 is DFQATT, CDR2 SNEGSKA (reference sequence). DNA of the CDR3: TGCAGTGCTTCTCCAGGGTTCACTGAAGATTTCTTT. As protein: CSASPGFTEDFF.

This clonotype was seen many times. V gene TRBV20-1 combines with J gene TRBJ2-7, with D perhaps TRBD2 (6 bases). Germline loops: CDR1 DFQATT, CDR2 SNEGSKA (reference sequence). The ends were cut back, 4 bases at V and 7 bases at J, with 11 bases in the middle. This CDR3 contains 11 residues. The CDR3 bases are TGCAGTGCTAAACACGCGGGGGAGCAGTACTTC. Translated: CSAKHAGEQYF.

Only a few counts were recorded for this clonotype. The gene calls are TRBV11-2 and TRBJ2-5, with 13 bases lining up with TRBD2. The length of the CDR3 is 16 residues. Losses at the gene ends were 5 bases for V and 4 bases for J; bases not matched to a gene: 7. Germline V CDR1 and CDR2: SGHAT, FQNNGV. The CDR3 DNA follows: TGTGCCAGCAGCCCCGGGACTAGCGGGAATCGAGAGACCCAGTACTTC. Its protein is CASSPGTSGNRETQYF.

V usage is TRBV12-3 or TRBV12-4 and J usage is TRBJ2-4, with D possibly TRBD1 on 6 matching bases. The CDR3 has 15 residues. Trimming took 5 bases from V and 4 from J, leaving 15 bases between them. CDR3 DNA: TGTGCCAGCAGTGTTTGGGACCAGGGGAAAAACATTCAGTACTTC. It is translated as CASSVWDQGKNIQYF.

This clonotype was counted a few times. One junction end disagrees with the germline gene, perhaps due to a read error. The chain has TRBV5-1 and TRBJ2-7, with a weak D call TRBD2 (6 bases). Germline-derived CDR1 and CDR2 are SGHRS and YFSETQ. This CDR3 has 15 residues. The CDR3: CASSLSRDFSYERYF. CDR3 DNA: TGCGCCAGCAGCTTGTCCCGGGACTTCTCCTACGAGCGGTACTTC.

This clonotype has ten or more counts. V usage is TRBV28 and J usage is TRBJ1-1; D is uncertain. Germline V gene sequence: CDR1 MDHEN, CDR2 SYDVKM. CDR3 size: 14 residues. V was clipped by 2 bases and J by 3 bases, with 10 bases between them. For the CDR3, the DNA is TGTGCCAGCAGTTTAGGGCAGTACTACACTGAAGCTTTCTTT. Translating it yields CASSLGQYYTEAFF.

This clonotype was picked up many times. V gene TRBV12-3 or TRBV12-4 combines with J gene TRBJ2-3, with 7 bases matching TRBD2. There are 15 residues in the CDR3. V dropped 6 bases and J dropped 2; count of bases not matched to a gene: 8. The CDR3 region has the DNA TGTGCCAGCAGCTCCACAGCGGGAATCACAGATACGCAGTATTTT. Protein: CASSSTAGITDTQYF.

Only a few counts were recorded for this clonotype. CDR3 amino acids: CASSGSTSGDQETQYF. As DNA, the CDR3 is TGTGCCAGCAGCGGGTCGACTAGCGGGGACCAAGAGACCCAGTACTTC. The chain is built from TRBV4-2 and TRBJ2-5; 11 nucleotides line up with TRBD2. CDR1 is LGHNA and CDR2 is YNFKEQ in the germline V gene. After removal of 5 bases from V and 0 bases from J, the junction contained 5 bases not matched to a gene. The CDR3 extends over 16 amino acids.

To note about this clonotype: A read error is possible here, since a much larger clone lies one base away. V gene TRBV12-3 or TRBV12-4 combines with J gene TRBJ1-5; a weak D match, TRBD1 (6 bases). The DNA end favors TRBJ2-3, so the J call may be wrong. The CDR3 runs 15 residues. CDR3 sequence (DNA): TGTGCCAGCAGTCGGACAGTGGTGAGCAATCAGCCCCAGTATTTT. This codes for CASSRTVVSNQPQYF.

Remarks on this clonotype: At one of its ends the junction is not consistent with the germline gene, which may arise from a read error. This chain connects TRBV20-1 to TRBJ2-1; possible D gene TRBD2, 7 bases. The CDR3 is 16 amino acids. From germline, CDR1 is DFQATT and CDR2 SNEGSKA (reference sequence). The CDR3 loop is CCAIVWGGASVGEQFF. CDR3 DNA sequence: TGCTGTGCTATTGTTTGGGGGGGGGCGAGCGTCGGTGAGCAGTTCTTC.

This clonotype was detected a few times. The gene calls are TRBV4-1 and TRBJ2-1; the D call may be TRBD1 or TRBD2 (6 bases each). The CDR3 runs to 12 residues. The ends were cut back, 0 bases at V and 14 bases at J, with 11 bases in the middle. Per germline, CDR1 MGHRA and CDR2 YSYEKL. This chain's CDR3 is CASSQDSGGKFF. In DNA form, the CDR3 reads TGCGCCAGCAGCCAAGATTCCGGGGGCAAGTTCTTC.